The present entry profiles one T cell receptor beta chain with its context. The V end was cut by 7 bases, the J end by 0 bases, with 16 bases between. Germline V gives CDR1 LNHDA, CDR2 SQIVND (reference sequence). The CDR3 extends over 16 amino acids. The sample originates from a study of blood T cell repertoires in COVID-19. In the authors' methods: Amplification of reference gene primers was used by the study to estimate nucleated cell counts. The assay was immunoSEQ multiplex PCR, and TCRdb's table has in-frame clones only and misses some. V and J calls and clone size are those listed in that table; D and trimming were worked out from the DNA. Of 400,000 to 500,000 clones detected, 88% appear once; the ten largest clones hold around 1.9%.

What was sequenced was PBMCs or T cells enriched from blood (not recorded which). The clonotype comes from a middle-aged woman who had recovered from COVID-19. V is TRBV19 and J is TRBJ1-5; TRBD1 might be the D (6 bases). CDR3 in DNA: TGTGCCAGTATGTGGGGGGGCTCTTATAGCAATCAGCCCCAGCATTTT. It encodes CASMWGGSYSNQPQHF.